This TCR beta chain was found in a study of blood T cell repertoires in COVID-19. Study in general: T cells, B-cell-depleted T cells, or PBMCs supplied cDNA or gDNA.

Trimming removed 0 bases at V and 6 bases at J, with 12 bases between. This CDR3 contains 14 residues. The V gene's germline CDR1 is LGHDT and CDR2 YNNKEL (reference sequence). Sequenced by immunoSEQ multiplex PCR; TCRdb stores in-frame clones only, minus some. The table shows about 200,000 clones, with 85% occurring only once. Material: peripheral blood. The chain joins TRBV3-1 (or the pseudogene TRBV3-2) to TRBJ2-7; a possible D gene is TRBD2 (6 bases). This receptor was identified in a man aged 55 to 70 with COVID-19, enrolled during active disease. CDR3 residues: CASSQEHGRLEQYF. CDR3 nucleotide sequence: TGTGCCAGCAGCCAAGAGCACGGGAGACTCGAGCAGTACTTC.